This T cell receptor (beta chain) comes out of a study of vaccination and CD4 T cells after COVID-19. A note on this clonotype: Its antigen is unknown.

The CDR3 runs 13 residues. The germline gives CDR1 MNHEY, CDR2 SMNVEV (reference sequence). J lost 7 bases, V lost 7 bases, and 7 bases had no gene match. The treatment: roughly 10-day PBMC culture with coronavirus spike peptide pools or control peptides (ViraFEST assay). Cultured CD4+ T cell DNA underwent sequencing with the Oncomine TCR Beta short-read assay. TCRdb re-derived calls from the PCR reads in MiXCR, one entry per CDR3 protein. The sample comprises some 16,000 distinct CDR3 sequences, around half of which are singletons, and roughly 3.7% rests with the top ten. The material was CD4+ T cells from blood, cultured in vitro, obtained before SARS-CoV-2 vaccination. The clonotype was recovered from a human donor who had recovered from COVID-19. The V and J genes are TRBV27 and TRBJ2-7, with 10 positions matching TRBD1. The CDR3 coding sequence is TGTGCCAGCACGGGACAGGGGAACGGTGAGCAGTACTTC. Amino acid sequence: CASTGQGNGEQYF.